The 25 T cell receptor beta chains given below trace back to one sample, sequenced in a study of CD8 T cells in ankylosing spondylitis. Using its own MiXCR run on the 5' RACE reads, TCRdb lists one record per CDR3 protein. The sample holds under 150,000 distinct CDR3 sequences; roughly a tenth are singletons and the top ten take approximately 3.3%. Sequences were obtained from blood, either unsorted or a sorted T cell fraction (not recorded which). The receptors shown here come from a male donor with ankylosing spondylitis or in good health (not recorded which).

The J gene is TRBJ2-3, the V gene TRBV11-2; 14 positions match TRBD2. With V trimmed by 3 bases and J by 4 bases, 9 bases remained unmatched. This CDR3 region has 18 residues. From germline, CDR1 is SGHAT and CDR2 FQNNGV. The CDR3 sequence is CASSLGQRTSGRSDTQYF. In DNA, the CDR3 is TGTGCCAGCAGCTTGGGACAGAGGACTAGCGGGAGGTCAGATACGCAGTATTTT.

The chain employs TRBV7-2 and TRBJ2-1, with D possibly matching TRBD2 (6 bases). The CDR3 sequence is 15 residues long. The V end lost 5 bases, the J end lost 0 bases, and 11 bases lay between the germline ends. CDR1 SGHTA and CDR2 FQGNSA come from the germline V gene. CDR3 sequence: CASSPLANSYNEQFF. The DNA of the CDR3 is TGTGCCAGCAGCCCGCTAGCGAACTCCTACAATGAGCAGTTCTTC.

This clonotype came up many times. CDR3 DNA: TGTGCCACCCGGGACGAAGAGACCCAGTACTTC. Translating it yields CATRDEETQYF. The rearrangement uses TRBV7-2 and TRBJ2-5; the D gene could be TRBD1 or TRBD2 (5 bases each). From germline, CDR1 is SGHTA and CDR2 FQGNSA. CDR3 length equals 11 residues. V shed 10 bases and J shed 3 bases, with 9 bases lying between them.

This clonotype occurred many times. This chain uses TRBV20-1 with TRBJ2-5; tentative D call: TRBD2 (6 bases). The V gene's germline CDR1 is DFQATT and CDR2 SNEGSKA (reference sequence). The CDR3 has 12 amino acids. V gave up 4 bases and J gave up 5 bases, with 11 bases separating them. The CDR3 DNA is TGCAGTGCTATCGGGAGTCGGGAGACCCAGTACTTC. Translating it yields CSAIGSRETQYF.

V usage is TRBV30 and J usage is TRBJ1-5, with TRBD1 matching 9 bases. V was clipped by 2 bases and J by 5 bases; unmatched bases: 4. CDR3 length: 14 residues. CDR1 is GTSNPN, CDR2 SVGIG, per germline (reference sequence). The CDR3 loop is CAWSTTGGHQPQHF. For the CDR3, the DNA is TGTGCCTGGAGTACTACAGGGGGCCATCAGCCCCAGCATTTT.

In this sample, this clonotype turned up a few times. This chain connects TRBV12-3 or TRBV12-4 to TRBJ2-5, with 8 bases that match TRBD2. The CDR3 length is 15 residues. The V segment lost 2 bases and the J segment 5 bases; nucleotides outside the gene matches: 7. CDR3 DNA sequence: TGTGCCAGCAGTTTAAATTCGGGAGGGCCGGAGACCCAGTACTTC. Amino acid sequence: CASSLNSGGPETQYF.

This clonotype was counted many times. The CDR3 reads CSARGGTESQPQHF. Written as DNA, the CDR3 is TGCAGTGCTAGAGGCGGGACCGAAAGTCAGCCCCAGCATTTT. The V gene is TRBV20-1, the J gene TRBJ1-5; D is perhaps TRBD1 (5 bases). This CDR3 is built from 14 residues. Looked up from germline, CDR1 is DFQATT and CDR2 is SNEGSKA (reference sequence). V was pared by 1 base and J by 6 bases, with 13 bases between.

This clonotype has at least ten counts. The chain is built from TRBV15 and TRBJ2-7; D is uncertain. The ends were cut back, 1 base at V and 0 bases at J, with 7 bases in the middle. Germline V gene lookup returns CDR1 LNHNV and CDR2 YYDKDF (reference sequence). This CDR3 comprises 14 residues. The CDR3 coding sequence is TGTGCCACCAGCAGAGTCGGCTCCTCCTACGAGCAGTACTTC. The encoded protein is CATSRVGSSYEQYF.

This clonotype appeared a single time. The V call is TRBV6-1, the J call TRBJ2-1, with 9 positions matching TRBD1. With 7 bases clipped from V and 4 bases from J, the junction kept 11 bases outside the gene matches. CDR1 MNHNS and CDR2 SASEGT come from the germline V gene. CDR3 size: 16 residues. The CDR3 sequence is CASTTEGGTGYNEQFF. The CDR3 coding sequence is TGTGCCAGCACTACGGAGGGGGGGACAGGGTACAATGAGCAGTTCTTC.

The V call is TRBV18, the J call TRBJ2-5; 7 nucleotides align to TRBD1. The CDR3 consists of 15 residues. V gave up 4 bases and J gave up 1 base; unmatched junction bases: 6. CDR1 is KGHSH, CDR2 LQKENI, per germline. CDR3 in DNA: TGTGCCAGCTCACAACGGACAGGACCCCAAGAGACCCAGTACTTC. It yields the protein CASSQRTGPQETQYF.

Details on this clonotype: A much larger clone sits a single nucleotide away, making a read error possible. The chain has TRBV7-9 and TRBJ1-1; no reliable D call. The CDR3 has 13 residues. V lost 7 bases, J lost 3 bases, and 12 bases lay in between. Germline V gives CDR1 SEHNR, CDR2 FQNEAQ (reference sequence). The CDR3 DNA is TGTGCCAGCATCCACCTCAAGTACACTGAAGCTTTCTTT. Its protein product is CASIHLKYTEAFF.

This clonotype came up many times. The V and J genes are TRBV20-1 and TRBJ2-2, with 9 bases aligning to TRBD2. Looked up from germline, CDR1 is DFQATT and CDR2 is SNEGSKA (reference sequence). J lost 0 bases, V lost 5 bases, and 4 bases had no gene match. This CDR3 region has 15 residues. The chain's CDR3 is CSAPIAGANTGELFF. The CDR3 bases are TGCAGTGCTCCCATAGCGGGAGCGAACACCGGGGAGCTGTTTTTT.

This clonotype was seen ten or more times. The rearrangement joins TRBV11-2 to TRBJ2-7; TRBD2 is a possible D gene (6 bases). The V end lost 7 bases, the J end lost 5 bases, and 15 bases lay between the germline ends. There are 13 residues in the CDR3. CDR1 and CDR2 from the germline V gene are SGHAT and FQNNGV. The CDR3 DNA follows: TGTGCCAGCAACAGAGTCCGGGAGAACGAGCAGTACTTC. Translating it yields CASNRVRENEQYF.

By share of the sample, this clonotype is medium-sized (0.01 to 0.1%). The chain employs TRBV4-2 and TRBJ2-1; 11 bases are a match to TRBD2. In germline, CDR1 is LGHNA, CDR2 YNFKEQ. The CDR3 contains 15 residues. After removal of 7 bases from V and 10 bases from J, the junction contained 12 bases not matched to a gene. CDR3: CASNTGTSGLGEQFF. Here the CDR3 DNA reads TGTGCCAGCAATACCGGGACTAGCGGCCTAGGGGAGCAGTTCTTC.

This clonotype was observed a handful of times. The chain employs TRBV20-1 and TRBJ2-1, with 10 bases aligning to TRBD2. CDR3 length equals 15 residues. CDR1 DFQATT and CDR2 SNEGSKA come from the germline V gene (reference sequence). V trimming: 3 bases; J trimming: 5 bases; junction bases outside the gene matches: 7. CDR3 protein: CSASVLAGGNNEQFF. DNA for the CDR3: TGCAGTGCTAGTGTATTAGCGGGAGGAAACAATGAGCAGTTCTTC.

This chain links TRBV12-1 with TRBJ2-3; TRBD2, as called in the table, went unchecked against the DNA. TRBV12-1 is given as a pseudogene. This CDR3 has 15 residues. The CDR3 loop reads CASSLGLHSSDTQYF. The DNA for the CDR3 is TGTGCCAGCAGCTTAGGGCTCCACTCCTCAGATACGCAGTATTTT.

This clonotype was found many times. One junction end disagrees with the germline gene, perhaps due to a read error. The chain links TRBV29-1 to TRBJ2-1; D not certain. Germline CDR1 reads SQVTM; CDR2 reads ANQGSEA. This CDR3 region has 15 residues. This CDR3 is CSVEGAVNSYNEQFF. CDR3 nucleotide sequence: TGCAGCGTAGAAGGCGCAGTCAATAGCTACAATGAGCAGTTCTTC.

The chain links TRBV5-1 to TRBJ2-1; D uncertain. V shed 7 bases and J shed 0 bases, with 11 bases lying between them. This CDR3 comprises 14 residues. Germline lookup yields CDR1 SGHRS and CDR2 YFSETQ. CDR3 in amino acids: CASHRESSYNEQFF. The CDR3 DNA reads TGCGCCAGCCATCGTGAGAGCTCCTACAATGAGCAGTTCTTC.

This clonotype showed up just a few times. This chain links TRBV4-3 with TRBJ2-6; D ambiguous. The CDR3 loop spans 16 amino acids. Per germline, CDR1 LGHNA and CDR2 YSLEER. The V gene lost 0 bases and the J gene lost 2 bases, with 8 bases spanning the gap. CDR3 residues: CASSQDQAAGANVLTF. The CDR3 DNA is TGCGCCAGCAGCCAAGATCAGGCGGCTGGGGCCAACGTCCTGACTTTC.

This clonotype was detected a few times. J is TRBJ2-7 and V is TRBV9; unclear D gene. Per germline, CDR1 SGDLS and CDR2 YYNGEE. CDR3 size: 14 residues. V lost 1 base and J 5 bases, leaving 13 bases between the germline ends. CDR3 residues: CASSVKVFLDEQYF. The CDR3 DNA sequence: TGTGCCAGCAGCGTAAAGGTTTTTCTCGACGAGCAGTACTTC.

This chain joins TRBV7-2 and TRBJ2-7; D uncertain. The V end lost 3 bases, the J end lost 3 bases, and 12 bases lay between the germline ends. Germline CDR1 reads SGHTA; CDR2 reads FQGNSA. The CDR3 has 14 residues. CDR3 DNA sequence: TGTGCCAGCAGCTTCGTACCCACGGGCTACGAGCAGTACTTC. Residues: CASSFVPTGYEQYF.

This clonotype was counted only a few times. The chain joins TRBV29-1 to TRBJ2-3; 7 positions match TRBD2. V gave up 7 bases and J gave up 5 bases; unmatched junction bases: 6. Germline values: CDR1 SQVTM, CDR2 ANQGSEA. The CDR3 sequence is 12 residues long. DNA of the CDR3: TGCAGCGCCTCGGGGGGAGGAGATACGCAGTATTTT. Protein product: CSASGGGDTQYF.

The J gene is TRBJ2-1, the V gene TRBV5-8; D remains ambiguous. Germline V gene data show CDR1 as SGHTS and CDR2 as YDEGEE. CDR3 size: 15 residues. V dropped 5 bases and J dropped 4 bases, with 16 bases sitting between them. CDR3 amino acids: CASRAMVDIYNEQFF. Written as DNA, the CDR3 is TGTGCCAGCAGGGCCATGGTCGACATTTACAATGAGCAGTTCTTC.

This clonotype has a handful of counts. The gene calls are TRBV20-1 and TRBJ2-5; D ambiguous. CDR1 is DFQATT, CDR2 SNEGSKA, per germline (reference sequence). The germline V and J ends were trimmed by 0 bases and 2 bases, with 13 bases remaining between them. This CDR3 contains 15 residues. DNA for the CDR3: TGCAGTGCTAGAGATTTCCGTGCCAGGCAAGAGACCCAGTACTTC. This encodes CSARDFRARQETQYF.

This clonotype was detected ten times or more. The chain carries TRBV29-1 and TRBJ2-1; the match to TRBD1 covers 9 bases. From germline, CDR1 is SQVTM and CDR2 ANQGSEA. V dropped 4 bases and J dropped 8; count of bases not matched to a gene: 3. The CDR3 loop spans 12 amino acids. As DNA, the CDR3 is TGCAGCGTTGGGGACAGGGCCGATGAGCAGTTCTTC. Translating gives CSVGDRADEQFF.